Listed below are T cell receptor beta chains from one sample, sequenced in a study of tumor and adjacent non-tumor tissue in lung cancer. TCRdb re-called the multiplex PCR reads through MiXCR, storing one row per CDR3 protein. The top ten clones hold 30% of a sample with 80,000 to 100,000 distinct CDR3 sequences, 80% of them seen once. Sequencing used distant non-tumor lung tissue. Source of these receptors: a man aged 55 to 69 with small cell lung cancer. Both conserved end residues are part of each CDR3. A D gene is named only where the DNA matches it firmly. Not every row has a clone size; where given, it reads once, few, many or a size class.

j_call: TRBJ2-1; clone_size: once; d_call: TRBD2; cdr3_length: 18; v_call: TRBV4-2; cdr3_aa: CASSHGPPLAGNQAVRFF; cdr3_nt: TGTGCCAGCAGCCATGGTCCCCCTCTAGCGGGAAATCAAGCAGTGAGGTTCTTC
j_call: TRBJ2-7; clone_size: once; d_call: .; cdr3_length: 13; v_call: TRBV28; cdr3_aa: CTSSLKSGGEQYF; cdr3_nt: TGTACCAGCAGTTTAAAATCTGGTGGTGAACAGTACTTC
j_call: TRBJ1-3; clone_size: many; d_call: .; cdr3_length: 13; v_call: TRBV6-1; cdr3_aa: CASSLDTRNTIYF; cdr3_nt: TGTGCCAGCAGTTTGGACACCAGAAACACCATATATTTT
j_call: TRBJ2-5; clone_size: .; d_call: .; cdr3_length: 12; v_call: TRBV11-2; cdr3_aa: CASSLLRGTQYF; cdr3_nt: TGTGCCAGCAGCTTACTTCGAGGGACCCAGTACTTC
j_call: TRBJ2-4; clone_size: many; d_call: TRBD2; cdr3_length: 18; v_call: TRBV28; cdr3_aa: CASSSPILAGASKNIQYF; cdr3_nt: TGTGCCAGCAGTTCCCCGATTCTAGCGGGAGCGAGCAAAAACATTCAGTACTTC
j_call: TRBJ1-2; clone_size: .; d_call: TRBD1; cdr3_length: 14; v_call: TRBV28; cdr3_aa: CASIPGTGDYDYTF; cdr3_nt: TGTGCCAGCATCCCCGGGACAGGGGACTATGACTACACCTTC
j_call: TRBJ2-3; clone_size: .; d_call: .; cdr3_length: 13; v_call: TRBV29-1; cdr3_aa: CSVDPVVTDTQYF; cdr3_nt: TGCAGCGTTGATCCCGTGGTCACAGATACGCAGTATTTT
j_call: TRBJ1-1; clone_size: .; d_call: .; cdr3_length: 13; v_call: TRBV4-2; cdr3_aa: CATSQDLNTEASF; cdr3_nt: TGTGCCACCAGCCAAGACCTGAACACTGAAGCTTCCTTT
j_call: TRBJ2-7; clone_size: once; d_call: .; cdr3_length: 13; v_call: TRBV7-9; cdr3_aa: CASSSLSGHEQYF; cdr3_nt: TGTGCCAGTAGCTCCCTCTCGGGCCACGAGCAGTACTTC
j_call: TRBJ2-7; clone_size: .; d_call: TRBD2; cdr3_length: 15; v_call: TRBV20-1; cdr3_aa: CSLEPGTSGPYEQYF; cdr3_nt: TGCAGTCTTGAACCCGGGACTAGCGGGCCCTACGAGCAGTACTTC
j_call: TRBJ1-2; clone_size: .; d_call: TRBD1; cdr3_length: 14; v_call: TRBV7-9; cdr3_aa: CTSSISTGAHGYTF; cdr3_nt: TGTACTAGCAGCATATCAACAGGGGCCCATGGCTACACCTTC